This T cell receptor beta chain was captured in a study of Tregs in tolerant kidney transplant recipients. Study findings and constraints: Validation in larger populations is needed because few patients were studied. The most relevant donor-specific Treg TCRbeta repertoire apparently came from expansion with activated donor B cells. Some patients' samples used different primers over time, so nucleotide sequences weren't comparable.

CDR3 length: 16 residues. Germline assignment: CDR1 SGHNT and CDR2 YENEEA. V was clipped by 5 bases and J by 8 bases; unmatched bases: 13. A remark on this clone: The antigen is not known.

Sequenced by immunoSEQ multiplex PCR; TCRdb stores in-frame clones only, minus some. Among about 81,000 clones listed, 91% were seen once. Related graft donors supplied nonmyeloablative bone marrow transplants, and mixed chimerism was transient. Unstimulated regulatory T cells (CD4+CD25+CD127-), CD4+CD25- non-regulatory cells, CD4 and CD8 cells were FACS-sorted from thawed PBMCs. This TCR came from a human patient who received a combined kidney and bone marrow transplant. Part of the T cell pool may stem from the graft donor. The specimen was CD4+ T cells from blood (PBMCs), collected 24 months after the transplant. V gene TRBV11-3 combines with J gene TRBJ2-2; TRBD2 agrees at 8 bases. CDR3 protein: CASSTPGLVVSGELFF. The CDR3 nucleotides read TGTGCCAGCAGCACCCCGGGACTAGTAGTATCTGGGGAGCTGTTTTTT.